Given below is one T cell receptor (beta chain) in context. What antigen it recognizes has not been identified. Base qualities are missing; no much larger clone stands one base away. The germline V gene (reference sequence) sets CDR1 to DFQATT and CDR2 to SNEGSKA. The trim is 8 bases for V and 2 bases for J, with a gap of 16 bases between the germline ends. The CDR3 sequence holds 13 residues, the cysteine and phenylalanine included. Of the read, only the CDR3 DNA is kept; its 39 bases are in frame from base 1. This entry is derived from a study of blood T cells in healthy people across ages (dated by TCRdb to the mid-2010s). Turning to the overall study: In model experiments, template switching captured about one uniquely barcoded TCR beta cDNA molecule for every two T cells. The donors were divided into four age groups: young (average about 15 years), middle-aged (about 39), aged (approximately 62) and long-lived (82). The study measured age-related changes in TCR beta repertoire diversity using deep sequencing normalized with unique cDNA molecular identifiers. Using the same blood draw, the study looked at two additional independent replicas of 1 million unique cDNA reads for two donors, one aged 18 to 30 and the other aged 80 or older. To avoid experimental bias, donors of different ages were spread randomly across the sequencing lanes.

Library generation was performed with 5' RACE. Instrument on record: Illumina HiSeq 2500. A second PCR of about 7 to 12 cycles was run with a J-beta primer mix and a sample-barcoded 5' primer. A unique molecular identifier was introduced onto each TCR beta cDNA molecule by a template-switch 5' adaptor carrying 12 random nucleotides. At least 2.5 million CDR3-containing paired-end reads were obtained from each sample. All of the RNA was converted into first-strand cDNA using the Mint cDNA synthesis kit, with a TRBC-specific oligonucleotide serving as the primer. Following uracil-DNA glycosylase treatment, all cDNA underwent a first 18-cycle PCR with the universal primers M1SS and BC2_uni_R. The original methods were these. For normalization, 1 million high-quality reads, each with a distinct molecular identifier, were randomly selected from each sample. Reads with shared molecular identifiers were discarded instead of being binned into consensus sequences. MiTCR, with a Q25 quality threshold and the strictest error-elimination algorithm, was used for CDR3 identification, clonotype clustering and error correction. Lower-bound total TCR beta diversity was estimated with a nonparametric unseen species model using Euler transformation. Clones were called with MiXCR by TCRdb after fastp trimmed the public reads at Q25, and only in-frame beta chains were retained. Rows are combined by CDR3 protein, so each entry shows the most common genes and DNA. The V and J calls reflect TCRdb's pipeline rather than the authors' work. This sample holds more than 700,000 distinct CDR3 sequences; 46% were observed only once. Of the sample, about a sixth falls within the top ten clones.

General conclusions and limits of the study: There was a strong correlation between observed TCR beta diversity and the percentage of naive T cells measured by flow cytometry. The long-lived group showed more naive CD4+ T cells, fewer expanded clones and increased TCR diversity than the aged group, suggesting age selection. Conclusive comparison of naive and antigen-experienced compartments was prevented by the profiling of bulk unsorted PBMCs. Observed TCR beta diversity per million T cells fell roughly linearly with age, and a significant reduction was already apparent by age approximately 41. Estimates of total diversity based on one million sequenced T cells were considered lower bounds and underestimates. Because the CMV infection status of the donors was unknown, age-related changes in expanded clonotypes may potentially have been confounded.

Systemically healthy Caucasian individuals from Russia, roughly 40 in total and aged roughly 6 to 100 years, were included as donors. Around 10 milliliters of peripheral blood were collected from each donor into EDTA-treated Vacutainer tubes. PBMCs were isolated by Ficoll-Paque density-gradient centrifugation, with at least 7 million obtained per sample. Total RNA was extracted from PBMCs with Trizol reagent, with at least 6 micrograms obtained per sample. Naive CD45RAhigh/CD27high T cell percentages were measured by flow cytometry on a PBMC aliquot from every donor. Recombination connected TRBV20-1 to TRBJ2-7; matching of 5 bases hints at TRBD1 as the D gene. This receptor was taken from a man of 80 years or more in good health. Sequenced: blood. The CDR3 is CSTPRLGAYEQYF. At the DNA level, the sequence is TGCAGTACCCCCAGGTTAGGGGCCTACGAGCAGTACTTC.